The present T cell receptor beta chain was sequenced within a study of cytomegalovirus exposure and HLA in healthy donors. Worth noting for this clone: Its antigen is unknown.

This PCR relied on a set of 60 Vbeta primers and 13 Jbeta primers. TCRdb's copy holds only in-frame clones and misses some; the assay was immunoSEQ multiplex PCR. The sample contains 150,000 to 200,000 clones, approximately 67% of which appear only once. Study results and caveats: The authors later found TCR association rates varying by HLA locus, with DRB1 most and HLA-C fewest. Using the classifier, cytomegalovirus status was reportedly diagnosed with high specificity and sensitivity. In a later analysis, specific HLA alleles were associated with about 18,000 TCR beta sequences at a 0.05 false discovery rate.

Sequencing was performed on PBMCs. This TCR was recovered from a woman under 30 in good health and CMV-seropositive.

The CDR3 DNA reads TGTGCCAGCTCACCACCGGGCCACCCAGCAACTAATGAAAAACTGTTTTTT. This translates into CASSPPGHPATNEKLFF. The chain joins TRBV18 to TRBJ1-4; D gene uncertain. Trimming removed 0 bases at V and 0 bases at J, with 11 bases between. CDR1 is KGHSH, CDR2 LQKENI, per germline. This CDR3 has 17 residues.